This TCR beta chain was observed in a study of cytomegalovirus exposure and HLA in healthy donors. Whole-study findings and limits: A list of roughly 160 TCR beta chains associated with cytomegalovirus was given.

In the PCR, 60 Vbeta and 13 Jbeta primers were used. Authors' analysis steps: In a later analysis, 70 million to 80 million unique TCR beta chains included roughly 11 million shared by two or more donors. Assay used: immunoSEQ multiplex PCR; TCRdb lists only in-frame clones, some missing. V and J calls and clone size are copied from that table; D and trimming were computed from the DNA. The sample has some 190,000 clones, 80% seen once. In its sample, this clone was seen once. Its antigen is as yet unknown. The CDR3 sequence is 13 residues long. The V end was cut by 1 base, the J end by 4 bases, with 5 bases between. The germline gives CDR1 SEHNR, CDR2 FQNEAQ (reference sequence).

The receptor was isolated from a woman younger than 45 in good health and CMV-seronegative. Sequenced sample: PBMCs. The chain has TRBV7-9 and TRBJ1-3, with no clear D. CDR3 loop: CASSLGGGNTIYF. The CDR3 DNA follows: TGTGCCAGCAGCTTAGGAGGCGGAAACACCATATATTTT.